Following are 19 T cell receptor beta chains from one sample sequenced in a study. MiXCR, run by TCRdb on the RT-PCR reads, gives a single entry per CDR3 protein. The sample includes hundreds of thousands of distinct CDR3 sequences, 13% to 15% seen only once; the top ten take 3.6%. The sequenced material came from memory CD4+ T cells from blood. The receptors were gathered from a female donor in good health, serving as a healthy control.

In its sample, this clonotype was seen a few times. The V call is TRBV20-1, the J call TRBJ2-5; perhaps D is TRBD1 or TRBD2 (6 bases each). The V end lost 5 bases, the J end lost 2 bases, and 15 bases lay between the germline ends. This CDR3 comprises 14 residues. Germline loops: CDR1 DFQATT, CDR2 SNEGSKA (reference sequence). CDR3 bases: TGCAGTGCTGGGGGGCGCATGGGACAAGAGACCCAGTACTTC. Protein sequence: CSAGGRMGQETQYF.

This sequence joins TRBV5-5 and TRBJ1-1; tentatively, D is TRBD1 (6 bases). The V and J ends lost 5 bases and 3 bases respectively, with 14 bases between them. CDR1 and CDR2 (germline): SGHKS, YYEKEE (reference sequence). The CDR3 covers 14 residues. DNA for the CDR3: TGTGCCAGCAGGACTAACGGGGGGCACACTGAAGCTTTCTTT. Translation: CASRTNGGHTEAFF.

Of note for this clonotype: A read error is possible here, since a much larger clone lies one base away. The V call is TRBV6-5, the J call TRBJ2-1; 12 nucleotides align to TRBD2. CDR1 is MNHEY, CDR2 SVGAGI, per germline. This CDR3 has 15 amino acids. The CDR3 DNA reads TGTACCAGCAGTTGGACTAGCGGGGAATACAATGAGCAGTTCTTC. This encodes CTSSWTSGEYNEQFF.

This clonotype has ten or more counts. The chain joins TRBV5-1 to TRBJ2-2, with D hard to call. The germline V gene encodes CDR1 SGHRS and CDR2 YFSETQ. Trimming stripped 0 bases from V and 0 bases from J, with 6 bases between. The CDR3 totals 15 residues. The CDR3 sequence is CASSLARPNTGELFF. CDR3 in DNA: TGCGCCAGCAGCTTGGCCAGACCGAACACCGGGGAGCTGTTTTTT.

The J gene is TRBJ2-6, the V gene TRBV4-1; D is uncertain. There are 17 residues in the CDR3. CDR1 is MGHRA, CDR2 YSYEKL, per germline. The germline V and J ends were trimmed by 1 base and 4 bases, with 14 bases remaining between them. CDR3: CASSQAIGLMGANVLTF. CDR3 nucleotide sequence: TGCGCCAGCAGCCAAGCAATAGGTCTGATGGGGGCCAACGTCCTGACTTTC.

This clonotype has just a few counts. The chain links TRBV6-4 to TRBJ2-2; TRBD1 aligns across 9 bases. The CDR3 extends over 15 amino acids. V trimming: 4 bases; J trimming: 6 bases; junction bases outside the gene matches: 6. The germline V gene has CDR1 MRHNA and CDR2 SNTAGT. The CDR3 reads CASSAMGQGAGELFF. In DNA form, the CDR3 reads TGTGCCAGCAGTGCGATGGGACAGGGAGCCGGGGAGCTGTTTTTT.

The chain recombines TRBV12-3 or TRBV12-4 with TRBJ1-3; D possibly corresponds to TRBD1 (6 bases). Trimming left V 5 bases short and J 2 bases short, with 22 bases between. There are 18 residues in the CDR3. This CDR3 is CASSPLWGALGTGNTIYF. The CDR3 DNA is TGTGCCAGCAGTCCCCTGTGGGGGGCGCTAGGAACTGGAAACACCATATATTTT.

The genes are TRBV7-2 and TRBJ2-7, with D uncertain. The CDR3 spans 16 residues. Looked up from germline, CDR1 is SGHTA and CDR2 is FQGNSA. Trimming left V 3 bases short and J 3 bases short, with 18 bases between. The CDR3 here is CASSFSGLLSGYEQYF. In nucleotides, the CDR3 is TGTGCCAGCAGCTTTTCCGGGCTCCTTTCGGGCTACGAGCAGTACTTC.

This clonotype occurred a few times. This chain links TRBV15 with TRBJ1-1; possibly TRBD1 for D (5 bases). The ends were cut back, 7 bases at V and 1 base at J, with 10 bases in the middle. Germline V lookup: CDR1 LNHNV, CDR2 YYDKDF (reference sequence). The CDR3 runs to 13 residues. Here the CDR3 reads CATTSQGNTEAFF. The CDR3 nucleotides read TGTGCCACCACATCCCAGGGGAACACTGAAGCTTTCTTT.

This clonotype occurred many times. CDR3 sequence reads: CSARDLQGTGYGYTF. The CDR3 nucleotides read TGCAGTGCTAGAGACCTTCAGGGGACTGGCTATGGCTACACCTTC. The rearrangement links TRBV20-1 to TRBJ1-2, with TRBD1 as a possible D gene (6 bases). This CDR3 contains 15 residues. Germline V gene lookup returns CDR1 DFQATT and CDR2 SNEGSKA (reference sequence). With 0 bases removed from V and 4 bases from J, the gap between germline ends came to 15 bases.

This clonotype was counted only a few times. The chain is built from TRBV20-1 and TRBJ1-2, with TRBD1 identical over 9 bases. Germline loops: CDR1 DFQATT, CDR2 SNEGSKA (reference sequence). Unmatched junction bases numbered 9, after V lost 3 bases and J lost 1 base. The CDR3 contains 16 residues. CDR3 amino acids: CSARRGQGTFNYGYTF. For the CDR3, the DNA is TGCAGTGCTAGGCGTGGACAGGGGACCTTTAACTATGGCTACACCTTC.

This clonotype has more than one count but fewer than ten. The rearrangement joins TRBV7-9 to TRBJ2-6; TRBD1 matches at 9 bases. This CDR3 comprises 17 residues. CDR1 SEHNR and CDR2 FQNEAQ come from the germline V gene (reference sequence). V lost 4 bases, J lost 0 bases, and 4 bases stayed unmatched. The CDR3 sequence: CASSSGQGSSGANVLTF. The CDR3 DNA reads as TGTGCCAGCAGCTCGGGACAGGGTAGCTCTGGGGCCAACGTCCTGACTTTC.

CDR3 DNA sequence: TGTGCCAGCAGCCTCCCCGTGGCACCAATGAACACTGAAGCTTTCTTT. Encoded protein: CASSLPVAPMNTEAFF. The V gene is TRBV7-2, the J gene TRBJ1-1; D remains unclear. The germline V and J ends were trimmed by 5 bases and 0 bases, with 16 bases remaining between them. The CDR3 has 16 amino acids. CDR1 and CDR2 (germline): SGHTA, FQGNSA.

A few counts support this clonotype. The chain uses TRBV7-2 and TRBJ2-3; D remains ambiguous. The CDR3 has 15 residues. The germline V and J ends were trimmed by 5 bases and 0 bases, with 12 bases remaining between them. Germline CDR1 reads SGHTA; CDR2 reads FQGNSA. The CDR3 region has the DNA TGTGCCAGCAGCCGAAAACTCGCTAGCACAGATACGCAGTATTTT. It yields the protein CASSRKLASTDTQYF.

V and J are TRBV7-9 and TRBJ2-1; possibly TRBD2 for D (5 bases). This CDR3 contains 15 residues. V shed 5 bases and J shed 0 bases, with 11 bases lying between them. CDR1 SEHNR and CDR2 FQNEAQ come from the germline V gene (reference sequence). CDR3 protein: CASSPGIDSYNEQFF. Here the CDR3 DNA reads TGTGCCAGCAGCCCCGGGATTGACTCCTACAATGAGCAGTTCTTC.

In this sample, this clonotype turned up many times. V usage is TRBV20-1 and J usage is TRBJ2-1; TRBD2 matches 13 bases. This CDR3 contains 13 residues. With 3 bases clipped from V and 9 bases from J, the junction kept 2 bases outside the gene matches. The germline V gene encodes CDR1 DFQATT and CDR2 SNEGSKA (reference sequence). The CDR3 DNA reads as TGCAGTGCTAGGACTAGCGGGAGGAGTGAGCAGTTCTTC. It specifies CSARTSGRSEQFF.

The chain employs TRBV5-4 and TRBJ2-1, with D possibly matching TRBD2 (6 bases). V was trimmed by 0 bases and J by 7 bases, leaving 14 bases between them. CDR1 is SGHNT, CDR2 YYREEE, per germline (reference sequence). The CDR3 totals 15 residues. The DNA for the CDR3 is TGTGCCAGCAGCTTGGACGGGAGTGATGTAAATGAGCAGTTCTTC. Its protein is CASSLDGSDVNEQFF. Full variable domain (outside the CDR3, taken from reference TRBV5-4 and TRBJ2-1): ETGVTQSPTHLIKTRGQQVTLRCSSQSGHNTVSWYQQALGQGPQFIFQYYREEENGRGNFPPRFSGLQFPNYSSELNVNALELDDSALYLCASSLDGSDVNEQFFGPGTRLTVL.

This clonotype has ten or more counts. This chain uses TRBV12-3 or TRBV12-4 with TRBJ1-5; weak D call: TRBD1 (6 bases). Trimming removed 3 bases at V and 6 bases at J, with 18 bases between. This CDR3 region has 16 residues. The CDR3 reads CASSLGGGLSTQPQHF. CDR3 sequence (DNA): TGTGCCAGCAGTTTGGGTGGGGGGCTATCCACTCAGCCCCAGCATTTT.

In this sample, this clonotype turned up many times. The rearrangement uses TRBV10-3 and TRBJ2-2; tentative D call: TRBD1 (6 bases). Trimming shortened V by 6 bases and J by 3 bases, and 11 bases separated the two germline ends. The CDR3 has 14 amino acids. CDR1 ENHRY and CDR2 SYGVKD come from the germline V gene. The CDR3: CAIRTGQHTGELFF. CDR3 in DNA: TGTGCCATCAGGACCGGACAGCACACCGGGGAGCTGTTTTTT.